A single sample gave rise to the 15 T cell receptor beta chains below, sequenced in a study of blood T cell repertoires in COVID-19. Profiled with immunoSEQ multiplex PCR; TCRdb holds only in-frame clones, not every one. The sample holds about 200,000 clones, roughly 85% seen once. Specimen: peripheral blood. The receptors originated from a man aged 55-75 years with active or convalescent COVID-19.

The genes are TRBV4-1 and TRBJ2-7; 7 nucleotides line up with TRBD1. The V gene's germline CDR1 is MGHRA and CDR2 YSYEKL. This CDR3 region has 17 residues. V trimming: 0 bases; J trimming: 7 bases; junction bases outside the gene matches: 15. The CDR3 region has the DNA TGCGCCAGCAGCCAAGAAGGGGGCGTAGAGGGGCGGAGGGAGCAGTACTTC. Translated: CASSQEGGVEGRREQYF.

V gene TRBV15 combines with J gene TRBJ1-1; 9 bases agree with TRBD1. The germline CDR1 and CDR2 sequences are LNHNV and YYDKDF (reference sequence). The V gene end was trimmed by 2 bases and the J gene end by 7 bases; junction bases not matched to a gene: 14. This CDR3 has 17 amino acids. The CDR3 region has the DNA TGTGCCACCAGCAGACAGAAACAGGGGGCCCAGGCGCGTGAAGCTTTCTTT. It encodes CATSRQKQGAQAREAFF.

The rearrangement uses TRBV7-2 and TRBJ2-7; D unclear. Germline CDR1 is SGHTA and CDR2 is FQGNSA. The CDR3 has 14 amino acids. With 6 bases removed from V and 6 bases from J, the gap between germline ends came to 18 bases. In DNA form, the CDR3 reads TGTGCCAGCAGACGAGACGGGTCCTCGGGCGAGCAGTACTTC. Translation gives CASRRDGSSGEQYF.

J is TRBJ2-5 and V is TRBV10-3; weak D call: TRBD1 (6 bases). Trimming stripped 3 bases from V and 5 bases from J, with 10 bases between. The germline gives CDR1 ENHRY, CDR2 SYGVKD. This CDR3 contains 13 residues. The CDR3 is CAISDQGKETQYF. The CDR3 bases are TGTGCCATCAGTGACCAGGGGAAGGAGACCCAGTACTTC.

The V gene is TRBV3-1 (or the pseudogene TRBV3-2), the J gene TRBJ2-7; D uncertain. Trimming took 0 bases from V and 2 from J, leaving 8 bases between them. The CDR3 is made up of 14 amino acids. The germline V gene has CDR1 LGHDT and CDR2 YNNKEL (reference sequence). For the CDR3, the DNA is TGTGCCAGCAGCCAAGATCGGCTAGCCTACGAGCAGTACTTC. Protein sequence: CASSQDRLAYEQYF.

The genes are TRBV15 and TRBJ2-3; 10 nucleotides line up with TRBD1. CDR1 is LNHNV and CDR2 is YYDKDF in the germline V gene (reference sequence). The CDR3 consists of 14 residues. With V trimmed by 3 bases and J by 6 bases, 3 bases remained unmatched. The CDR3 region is CATSRTGGGDTQYF. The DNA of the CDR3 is TGTGCCACCAGCAGGACAGGGGGCGGGGATACGCAGTATTTT.

The DNA of the CDR3 is TGCGCCAGCAGTGTGACATTCTTCGAGCAGTACTTC. Protein sequence: CASSVTFFEQYF. The chain uses TRBV10-2 and TRBJ2-7; D uncertain. Germline V gives CDR1 WSHSY, CDR2 SAAADI. The CDR3 covers 12 residues. Trimming took off 4 bases at V and 6 bases at J, with 10 bases between the two ends.

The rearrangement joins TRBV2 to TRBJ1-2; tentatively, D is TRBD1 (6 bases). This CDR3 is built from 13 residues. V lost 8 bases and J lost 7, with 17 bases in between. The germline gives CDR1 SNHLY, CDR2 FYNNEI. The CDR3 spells CASETGGASGYTF. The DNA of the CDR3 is TGTGCCAGCGAAACGGGGGGGGCAAGTGGCTACACCTTC.

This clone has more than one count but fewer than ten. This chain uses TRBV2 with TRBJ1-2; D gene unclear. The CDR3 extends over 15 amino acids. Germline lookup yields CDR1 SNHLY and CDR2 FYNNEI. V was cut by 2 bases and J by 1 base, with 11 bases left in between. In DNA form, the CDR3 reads TGTGCCAGCAGTGAAATGTTTTTCCTTAACTATGGCTACACCTTC. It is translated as CASSEMFFLNYGYTF.

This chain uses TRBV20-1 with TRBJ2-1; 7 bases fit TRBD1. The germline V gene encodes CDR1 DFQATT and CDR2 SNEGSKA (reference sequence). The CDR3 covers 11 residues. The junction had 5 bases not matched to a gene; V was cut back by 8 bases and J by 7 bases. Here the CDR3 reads CSPRTGNEQFF. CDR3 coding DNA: TGCAGTCCGAGGACAGGAAATGAGCAGTTCTTC.

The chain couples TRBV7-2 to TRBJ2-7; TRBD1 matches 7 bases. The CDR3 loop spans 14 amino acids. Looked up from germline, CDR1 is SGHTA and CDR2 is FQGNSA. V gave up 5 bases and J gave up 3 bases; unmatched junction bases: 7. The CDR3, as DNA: TGTGCCAGCAGCAAAACGGGGACAGACTACGAGCAGTACTTC. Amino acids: CASSKTGTDYEQYF. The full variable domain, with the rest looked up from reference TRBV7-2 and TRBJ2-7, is GAGVSQSPSNKVTEKGKDVELRCDPISGHTALYWYRQSLGQGLEFLIYFQGNSAPDKSGLPSDRFSAERTGGSVSTLTIQRTQQEDSAVYLCASSKTGTDYEQYFGPGTRLTVT.

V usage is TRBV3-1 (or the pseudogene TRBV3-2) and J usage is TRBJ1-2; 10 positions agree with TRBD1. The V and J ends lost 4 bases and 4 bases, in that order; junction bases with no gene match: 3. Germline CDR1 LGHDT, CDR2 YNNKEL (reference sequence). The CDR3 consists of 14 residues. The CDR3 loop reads CASSLGQGTYGYTF. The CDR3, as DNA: TGTGCCAGCAGCCTGGGACAGGGGACCTATGGCTACACCTTC.

The CDR3 loop reads CSVSGTGGTGGGYTF. In nucleotides, the CDR3 is TGCAGCGTCTCCGGGACAGGGGGAACGGGAGGTGGCTACACCTTC. The chain uses TRBV29-1 and TRBJ1-2, with 11 positions matching TRBD1. V was clipped by 6 bases and J by 7 bases; unmatched bases: 13. Germline CDR1 and CDR2: SQVTM and ANQGSEA. The CDR3 spans 15 residues.

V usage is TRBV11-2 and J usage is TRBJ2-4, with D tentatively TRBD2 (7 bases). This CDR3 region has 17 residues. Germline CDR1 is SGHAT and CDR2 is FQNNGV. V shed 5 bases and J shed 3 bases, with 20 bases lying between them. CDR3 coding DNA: TGTGCCAGCAGCCGGATAGGGGGGGCGCAGGGCAAAAACATTCAGTACTTC. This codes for CASSRIGGAQGKNIQYF.

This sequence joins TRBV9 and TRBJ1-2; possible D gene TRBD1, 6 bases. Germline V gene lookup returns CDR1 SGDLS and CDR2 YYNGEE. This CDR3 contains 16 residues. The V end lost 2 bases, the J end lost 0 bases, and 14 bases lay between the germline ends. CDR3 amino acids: CASSVGRGSANYGYTF. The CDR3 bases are TGTGCCAGCAGCGTCGGCAGGGGCTCAGCTAACTATGGCTACACCTTC.